This T cell receptor (beta chain) was documented in a study of blood T cell repertoires in COVID-19. Germline assignment: CDR1 MNHEY and CDR2 SVGAGI. Trimming cost V 6 bases and J 5 bases, with 13 bases left between them. This CDR3 spans 13 amino acids. Data came from immunoSEQ multiplex PCR; TCRdb stores just in-frame clones and leaves some out. The repertoire holds about 120,000 clones, with around 87% as singletons. Sequenced material: peripheral blood. The chain combines TRBV6-5 with TRBJ2-5; a possible D gene is TRBD2 (6 bases). This TCR came from a woman aged 70-85 years with acute or convalescent COVID-19. CDR3 nucleotides: TGTGCCAGCAGCCGTGGAGGGGAGGAGACCCAGTACTTC. Protein product: CASSRGGEETQYF.